Following are 4 T cell receptor beta chains from one sample sequenced in a study of T-cell reconstitution after alpha-beta-depleted transplantation in children. Unique molecular identifiers were incorporated during preparation of the TCRbeta library. TCRdb processed the PCR reads anew with MiXCR; each CDR3 protein has one entry. There are 530,000 or so distinct CDR3 sequences in the sample; about a quarter occur only once, and 30% to 40% lies in the top ten. The source material was PBMCs, sampled before TCRalphabeta/CD19-depleted stem cell transplant. These receptors were taken from a boy younger than two with Wiskott-Aldrich syndrome, due to receive a stem cell transplant.

V and J are TRBV5-1 and TRBJ2-5; no clear D gene. CDR3 length: 16 amino acids. V was clipped by 1 base and J by 0 bases, with 13 bases between them. Looked up from germline, CDR1 is SGHRS and CDR2 is YFSETQ. The CDR3 here is CASSLSTRNYQETQYF. The CDR3 DNA is TGCGCCAGCAGCTTGAGCACACGAAATTACCAAGAGACCCAGTACTTC.

This clonotype occurred a few times. This chain uses TRBV12-3 or TRBV12-4 with TRBJ2-1, with a tentative D call TRBD2 (5 bases). The CDR3 sequence is 15 residues long. V lost 3 bases to trimming and J lost 7 bases, with 16 bases between them. CDR3 loop: CASSLGTRFRNEQFF. The CDR3 DNA reads TGTGCCAGCAGTTTGGGTACTAGGTTTCGGAATGAGCAGTTCTTC.

The chain recombines TRBV19 with TRBJ2-7; the D gene is possibly TRBD1 (5 bases). This CDR3 is built from 15 residues. Germline CDR1 LNHDA, CDR2 SQIVND (reference sequence). The ends were cut back, 3 bases at V and 2 bases at J, with 14 bases in the middle. CDR3 protein: CASSIGTGLPYEQYF. CDR3 in DNA: TGTGCCAGTAGTATTGGTACAGGCCTTCCCTACGAGCAGTACTTC.

The rearrangement links TRBV20-1 to TRBJ2-1; the match to TRBD2 covers 12 bases. Losses at the gene ends were 6 bases for V and 9 bases for J; bases not matched to a gene: 12. Germline lookup yields CDR1 DFQATT and CDR2 SNEGSKA (reference sequence). The CDR3 consists of 15 residues. CDR3 coding DNA: TGCAGTGCCCCGACTAGCGGGAGACGTTGGGGTGAGCAGTTCTTC. Translation gives CSAPTSGRRWGEQFF.